The 18 T cell receptor beta chains reported below all come from one sample, sequenced in a study of blood T cells in healthy people across ages. Together with a sample-barcoded 5' primer, a J-beta primer mix was included in a second PCR lasting about 7 to 11 cycles. TCRdb fed the 5' RACE reads into MiXCR, producing one record per CDR3 protein. This table holds some 1.5 million distinct CDR3 sequences, about 28% found once. Material: blood. The receptor source for this set is a woman aged 25-40 years in good health.

As regards this clonotype: A junction end diverges from the germline sequence, so it may reflect a read error. This chain connects TRBV3-1 to TRBJ1-6, with unresolved D. Germline assignment: CDR1 LGHDT and CDR2 YNNKEL (reference sequence). CDR3 length equals 16 residues. The CDR3: CAGSRGFRRYNSPLHF. The CDR3 nucleotides are TGTGCCGGCAGCCGCGGTTTCCGCCGATATAATTCACCCCTCCACTTT.

The DNA of the CDR3 is TGTGCCATCAGGCCCGGGACCCTCGGGAATGAGCAGTTCTTC. Amino acids: CAIRPGTLGNEQFF. The chain is built from TRBV10-3 and TRBJ2-1; D may match TRBD1 or TRBD2 (5 bases each). The CDR3 is 14 amino acids. Germline assignment: CDR1 ENHRY and CDR2 SYGVKD. V lost 6 bases and J lost 7, with 16 bases in between.

This clonotype was counted only a few times. V and J are TRBV7-9 and TRBJ2-2; D perhaps matches TRBD2 (5 bases). The germline V gene encodes CDR1 SEHNR and CDR2 FQNEAQ (reference sequence). The V gene lost 5 bases and the J gene lost 6 bases, with 13 bases spanning the gap. The CDR3 runs 14 residues. CDR3 sequence reads: CASSPAGRSGELFF. The CDR3 DNA reads TGTGCCAGCAGCCCGGCGGGTCGGTCCGGGGAGCTGTTTTTT.

This clonotype has a count of ten or more. J is TRBJ2-7 and V is TRBV2, with D perhaps being TRBD1 or TRBD2 (5 bases each). This CDR3 spans 11 amino acids. V lost 7 bases to trimming and J lost 4 bases, with 8 bases between them. CDR1 is SNHLY, CDR2 FYNNEI, per germline. The CDR3 region has the DNA TGTGCCAGCAATGGGGGATACGAGCAGTACTTC. Translation gives CASNGGYEQYF.

This clonotype was observed a handful of times. The rearrangement uses TRBV7-8 and TRBJ2-7, with 7 nucleotides matching TRBD1. Germline lookup yields CDR1 SGHVS and CDR2 FQNEAQ. This CDR3 region has 14 residues. V gave up 5 bases and J gave up 3 bases; unmatched junction bases: 7. The CDR3 loop is CASSVQQGYYEQYF. The CDR3 nucleotides read TGTGCCAGCAGCGTACAACAGGGGTACTACGAGCAGTACTTC. Based on the CDR3 plus reference TRBV7-8 and TRBJ2-7, the full variable domain is GAGVSQSPRYKVAKRGQDVALRCDPISGHVSLFWYQQALGQGPEFLTYFQNEAQLDKSGLPSDRFFAERPEGSVSTLKIQRTQQEDSAVYLCASSVQQGYYEQYFGPGTRLTVT.

This CDR3 is CASSFMSSGEEQFF. The CDR3 region has the DNA TGTGCCAGCAGTTTCATGTCTAGCGGGGAGGAGCAGTTCTTC. This rearrangement joins TRBV12-3 or TRBV12-4 to TRBJ2-1, with TRBD2 matching 9 bases. The CDR3 contains 14 residues. With V trimmed by 3 bases and J by 10 bases, 7 bases remained unmatched.

This clonotype was counted between two and nine times. The chain combines TRBV2 with TRBJ2-7, with 10 positions matching TRBD2. Trimming cost V 5 bases and J 0 bases; bases outside gene matches: 4. The V gene's germline CDR1 is SNHLY and CDR2 FYNNEI. CDR3 size: 15 residues. CDR3 region: CASSPSGGYSYEQYF. In nucleotides, the CDR3 is TGTGCCAGCAGTCCTAGCGGGGGATACTCCTACGAGCAGTACTTC.

This clonotype was detected only a few times. The V gene is TRBV20-1, the J gene TRBJ1-2; 7 bases align to TRBD1. The V gene end was trimmed by 6 bases and the J gene end by 4 bases; junction bases not matched to a gene: 20. This CDR3 is 17 amino acids long. CDR1 DFQATT and CDR2 SNEGSKA come from the germline V gene (reference sequence). The CDR3 bases are TGCAGTGCGCCGCTACCCGGGACAGCGCAGACCGTCTATGGCTACACCTTC. Translating gives CSAPLPGTAQTVYGYTF.

V gene TRBV11-2 combines with J gene TRBJ2-7; no reliable D call. Trimming cost V 0 bases and J 3 bases, with 12 bases left between them. Germline CDR1 reads SGHAT; CDR2 reads FQNNGV. The CDR3 is 15 amino acids. CDR3 residues: CASSLEVGRNYEQYF. The CDR3 DNA reads TGTGCCAGCAGCTTAGAAGTAGGAAGGAACTACGAGCAGTACTTC.

This clonotype has a handful of counts. V is TRBV29-1 and J is TRBJ2-2; D not certain. Germline V CDR1 and CDR2: SQVTM, ANQGSEA. With 4 bases removed from V and 4 bases from J, the gap between germline ends came to 10 bases. The CDR3 has 13 amino acids. The CDR3: CSVGTVATGELFF. CDR3 nucleotide sequence: TGCAGCGTTGGTACCGTGGCCACCGGGGAGCTGTTTTTT.

This clonotype showed up many times. For the CDR3, the DNA is TGCGCCAGCAGCCAAGAATACAGCGGAAAAAACATTCAGTACTTC. This codes for CASSQEYSGKNIQYF. The rearrangement links TRBV4-3 to TRBJ2-4; a weak D match, TRBD2 (5 bases). The CDR3 has 15 amino acids. The ends were cut back, 0 bases at V and 4 bases at J, with 10 bases in the middle. CDR1 LGHNA and CDR2 YSLEER come from the germline V gene.

This chain connects TRBV28 to TRBJ1-5, with D possibly being TRBD1 (5 bases). The CDR3 is 15 residues long. V was pared by 11 bases and J by 5 bases, with 22 bases between. The germline V gene has CDR1 MDHEN and CDR2 SYDVKM. The CDR3 region has the DNA TGTGCCTGCACTTCTCCGGGGCGCCCGGATCAGCCCCAGCATTTT. This codes for CACTSPGRPDQPQHF. The variable domain in full, completed from reference TRBV28 and TRBJ1-5, reads DVKVTQSSRYLVKRTGEKVFLECVQDMDHENMFWYRQDPGLGLRLIYFSYDVKMKEKGDIPEGYSVSREKKERFSLILESASTNQTSMYLCACTSPGRPDQPQHFGDGTRLSIL.

The CDR3 coding sequence is TGTGCCGGACGGCCACTCACCGGGGAGCTGTTTTTT. Encoded protein: CAGRPLTGELFF. The rearrangement uses TRBV30 and TRBJ2-2, with unresolved D. CDR3 length: 12 amino acids. Germline CDR1 GTSNPN, CDR2 SVGIG (reference sequence). Trimming took off 8 bases at V and 4 bases at J, with 11 bases between the two ends.

This clonotype was recorded a few times. The chain is built from TRBV6-1 and TRBJ2-7, with TRBD2 as a possible D gene (5 bases). Germline V lookup: CDR1 MNHNS, CDR2 SASEGT. Trimming left V 2 bases short and J 0 bases short, with 11 bases between. The CDR3 length is 15 residues. CDR3 residues: CASSEWKGSSYEQYF. DNA for the CDR3: TGTGCCAGCAGTGAATGGAAAGGGAGCTCCTACGAGCAGTACTTC.

Turning to this clonotype: A single base separates this from a much larger clone, so it may be a read error. In DNA, the CDR3 is TGTGCCAGCAGCGGGAGGGCCTACAATGAGCAGTACTTC. This encodes CASSGRAYNEQYF. The chain is built from TRBV3-1 and TRBJ2-7, with TRBD2 matching 7 bases. The V and J ends lost 5 bases and 7 bases, in that order; junction bases with no gene match: 8. This CDR3 spans 13 amino acids. CDR1 is LGHDT, CDR2 YNNKEL, per germline (reference sequence).

This clonotype was seen a handful of times. The chain combines TRBV7-9 with TRBJ2-1; 10 bases fit TRBD1. The V gene's germline CDR1 is SEHNR and CDR2 FQNEAQ (reference sequence). The CDR3 totals 15 residues. V lost 5 bases, J lost 5 bases, and 6 bases stayed unmatched. CDR3 amino acids: CASSPTGGRNNEQFF. For the CDR3, the DNA is TGTGCCAGCAGCCCGACAGGGGGCAGAAACAATGAGCAGTTCTTC.

The chain couples TRBV7-9 to TRBJ1-2; no firm D call. Germline V gene lookup returns CDR1 SEHNR and CDR2 FQNEAQ (reference sequence). V was pared by 0 bases and J by 4 bases, with 9 bases between. CDR3 length equals 14 residues. CDR3 coding DNA: TGTGCCAGCAGCTTAGCGCCCAGCAGCTATGGCTACACCTTC. It is translated as CASSLAPSSYGYTF.

As concerns this clonotype: A read error may produce the germline difference seen at one junction end. The chain couples TRBV29-1 to TRBJ1-2, with TRBD1 as a possible D gene (5 bases). The CDR3 spans 12 residues. Germline V gene sequence: CDR1 SQVTM, CDR2 ANQGSEA. The CDR3, as DNA: TGCGGCGTAGGGGACTCGGTCGGCGGCTACACCTTC. It specifies CGVGDSVGGYTF.